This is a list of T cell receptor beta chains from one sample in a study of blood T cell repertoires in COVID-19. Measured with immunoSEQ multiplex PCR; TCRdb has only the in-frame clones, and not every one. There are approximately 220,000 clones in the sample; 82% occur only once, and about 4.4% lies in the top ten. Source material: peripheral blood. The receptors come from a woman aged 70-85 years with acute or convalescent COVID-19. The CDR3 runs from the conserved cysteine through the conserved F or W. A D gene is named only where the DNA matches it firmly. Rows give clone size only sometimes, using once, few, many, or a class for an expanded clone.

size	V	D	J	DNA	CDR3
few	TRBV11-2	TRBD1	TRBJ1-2	TGTGCCAGCAGCGTACGGGGGGACAGGGCCGTGTATGGCTACACCTTC	CASSVRGDRAVYGYTF
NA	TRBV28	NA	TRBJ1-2	TGTGCCAGCAGTTTTGTAGGGGGAGGGGGCTACACCTTC	CASSFVGGGGYTF
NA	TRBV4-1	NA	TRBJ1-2	TGCGCCAGCAGCCAAGATCGGGGGGGCTATGGCTACACCTTC	CASSQDRGGYGYTF
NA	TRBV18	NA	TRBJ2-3	TGTGCCAGCTCACCGAGCCAACCCGTAGATACGCAGTATTTT	CASSPSQPVDTQYF
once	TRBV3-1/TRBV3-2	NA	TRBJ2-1	TGTGCCAGCAGCCAAGGGGGGCCCTACAATGAGCAGTTCTTC	CASSQGGPYNEQFF
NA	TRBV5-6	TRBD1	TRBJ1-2	TGTGCCAGCAGCGAGGACAGGGTTACCTATGGCTACACCTTC	CASSEDRVTYGYTF
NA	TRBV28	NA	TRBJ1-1	TGTGCCAGCAGTTTGGGAAGGCAAGGGGGATGGAACACTGAAGCTTTCTTT	CASSLGRQGGWNTEAFF
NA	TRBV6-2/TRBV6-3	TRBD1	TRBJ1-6	TGTGCCAGCAGCTTCGCAGGGGGCGGTTCACCCCTCCACTTT	CASSFAGGGSPLHF
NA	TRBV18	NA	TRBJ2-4	TGTGCCAGCTCACCAACACGGGAAGCCAAAAACATTCAGTACTTC	CASSPTREAKNIQYF
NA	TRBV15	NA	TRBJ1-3	TGTGCCACCAGCCTTTACCGGTTGGGACTAGGAGACACCATATATTTT	CATSLYRLGLGDTIYF
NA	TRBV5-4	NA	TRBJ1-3	TGTGCCAGCCAACAAAGCTCTGGAAACACCATATATTTT	CASQQSSGNTIYF
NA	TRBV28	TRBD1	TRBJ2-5	TGTGCCAGCAGTTTACCCCCGGGACAGGGGGCAAGGGAGACCCAGTACTTC	CASSLPPGQGARETQYF
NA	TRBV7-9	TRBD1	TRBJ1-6	TGTGCCAGTGAACAGGGGAGCATCTATAATTCACCCCTCCACTTT	CASEQGSIYNSPLHF
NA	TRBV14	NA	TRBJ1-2	TGTGCCAGCAGCCAAGATCTCCTCTGGGTGGGGGGTTATGGCTACACCTTC	CASSQDLLWVGGYGYTF
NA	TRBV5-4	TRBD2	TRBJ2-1	TGTGCCAGCAGTCCCGGGACTAGCGGGGACAATGAGCAGTTCTTC	CASSPGTSGDNEQFF
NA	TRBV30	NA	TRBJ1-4	TGTGCCTGGAACCCGGGACTAAGGGCCGGAAAACTGTTTTTT	CAWNPGLRAGKLFF
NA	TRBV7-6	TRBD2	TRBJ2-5	TGTGCCAGCAGCTCCGGGAGGGTTTGGCAAGAGACCCAGTACTTC	CASSSGRVWQETQYF
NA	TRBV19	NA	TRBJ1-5	TGTGCCAGTAGTCCGGGACAACCATATCAGCCCCAGCATTTT	CASSPGQPYQPQHF
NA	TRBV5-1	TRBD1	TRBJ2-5	TGCGCCAGCAGCTTGGGGGACAGGGGGCCGGAGACCCAGTACTTC	CASSLGDRGPETQYF
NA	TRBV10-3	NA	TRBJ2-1	TGTGCCACCGCCCGGACTGTCTACAATGAGCAGTTCTTC	CATARTVYNEQFF
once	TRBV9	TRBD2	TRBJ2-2	TGTGCCAGCAGCGTAGCTACGGGAGGAAACACCGGGGAGCTGTTTTTT	CASSVATGGNTGELFF
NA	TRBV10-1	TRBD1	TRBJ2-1	TGCGCCAGCTCCTGGGACAGCGAGTACAATGAGCAGTTCTTC	CASSWDSEYNEQFF
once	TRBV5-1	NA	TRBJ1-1	TGCGCCAGCAGCTCGGACAGCTCACTGAACACTGAAGCTTTCTTT	CASSSDSSLNTEAFF
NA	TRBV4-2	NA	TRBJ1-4	TGTGCCAGCAGCCAAGGGGGCCGGCTAAATGAAAAACTGTTTTTT	CASSQGGRLNEKLFF
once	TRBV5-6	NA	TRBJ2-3	TGTGCCAGCAGGGCGATAGCGGCTGGCTTGGATACGCAGTATTTT	CASRAIAAGLDTQYF
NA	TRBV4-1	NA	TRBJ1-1	TGCGCCAGCAGCCAAAGCGGGGGTCTGAGCACTGAAGCTTTCTTT	CASSQSGGLSTEAFF
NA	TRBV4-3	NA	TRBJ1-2	TGCGCCAGCAGCCAAGATCTAGGCCGGATCTACTATGGCTACACCTTC	CASSQDLGRIYYGYTF
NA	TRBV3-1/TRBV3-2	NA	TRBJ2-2	TGTGCCAGCAGCCCAGGCGGGGAGCTGTTTTTT	CASSPGGELFF
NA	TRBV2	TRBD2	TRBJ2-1	TGTGCCAGCAGGGTAGCTTTAGCCAGGACTAGCGGGGGTTGGAACAATGAGCAGTTCTTC	CASRVALARTSGGWNNEQFF
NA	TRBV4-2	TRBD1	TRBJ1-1	TGTGCCAGCAGCCAACGACAGGGGGGGATGAACACTGAAGCTTTCTTT	CASSQRQGGMNTEAFF
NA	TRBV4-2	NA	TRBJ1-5	TGTGCCAGCAGCCAAGATCAATATCAGCCCCAGCATTTT	CASSQDQYQPQHF
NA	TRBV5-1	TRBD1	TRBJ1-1	TGCGCCAGCAGCTCGAAGACAGGGGGGAACACTGAAGCTTTCTTT	CASSSKTGGNTEAFF
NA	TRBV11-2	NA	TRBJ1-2	TGTGCCAGCAGCTTGGTTCCGGGATCTAACTATGGCTACACCTTC	CASSLVPGSNYGYTF
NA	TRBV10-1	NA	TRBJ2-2	TGCGCCAGTACTCAATTTACCGGGGAGCTGTTTTTT	CASTQFTGELFF
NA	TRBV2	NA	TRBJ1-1	TGTGCCAGCAGGGCACAGGGCGCGAACACTGAAGCTTTCTTT	CASRAQGANTEAFF
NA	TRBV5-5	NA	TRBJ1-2	TGTGCCAGCAGCTTGGGCAGGTGGGACTATGGCTACACCTTC	CASSLGRWDYGYTF
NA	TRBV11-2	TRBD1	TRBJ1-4	TGTGCCAGCAGCTTAAATCGAGAACAGGGGACGCCCAATGAAAAACTGTTTTTT	CASSLNREQGTPNEKLFF
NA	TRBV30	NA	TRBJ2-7	TGTGCCTGGAGTGCGGACAGTTCACGGGAGCAGTACTTC	CAWSADSSREQYF
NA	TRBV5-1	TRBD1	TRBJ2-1	TGCGCCAGCAGCTCTGGACAGGGAGGCAATGAGCAGTTCTTC	CASSSGQGGNEQFF
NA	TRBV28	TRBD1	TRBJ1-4	TGTGCCAGCAGTTTACACACGGGACAGGGTCGAGGAAAACTGTTTTTT	CASSLHTGQGRGKLFF
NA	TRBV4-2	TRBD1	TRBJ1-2	TGTGCCAGCAGCCAAGACTCGGCAGGGGGATATGGCTACACCTTC	CASSQDSAGGYGYTF
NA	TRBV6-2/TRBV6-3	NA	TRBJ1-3	TGTGCCAGCAGTATCTTCTCCAGTGGAAACACCATATATTTT	CASSIFSSGNTIYF
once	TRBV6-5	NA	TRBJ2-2	TGTGCCAGCAGTTACTGGCAGGCTGCCGGGGAGCTGTTTTTT	CASSYWQAAGELFF
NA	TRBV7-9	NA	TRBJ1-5	TGTGCCAGCAGCTACGGCGAGGTGGAAGAGCCCCAGCATTTT	CASSYGEVEEPQHF
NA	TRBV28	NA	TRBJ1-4	TGTGCCAGCAGTTTAGGGGGCTCAGATAATGAAAAACTGTTTTTT	CASSLGGSDNEKLFF
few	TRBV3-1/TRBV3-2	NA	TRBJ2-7	TGTGCCAGCAGCCAAGGGGCCGGGACACCGGCCTACGAGCAGTACTTC	CASSQGAGTPAYEQYF
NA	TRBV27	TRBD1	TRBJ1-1	TGTGCCAGCAGTTTAAAACCCCCGGGACAGGGGGCCCTAAGCATTAACACTGAAGCTTTCTTT	CASSLKPPGQGALSINTEAFF
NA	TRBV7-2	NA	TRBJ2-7	TGTGCCAGCAGCTTAGACAGCCCCTTCTCCTACGAGCAGTACTTC	CASSLDSPFSYEQYF
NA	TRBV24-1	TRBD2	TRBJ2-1	TGTGCCACCAGCGGGGACTGGGAGGGCTACAATGAGCAGTTCTTC	CATSGDWEGYNEQFF
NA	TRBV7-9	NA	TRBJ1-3	TGTGCCAGCAAACGGGACATCCTCCTCTCTGGAAACACCATATATTTT	CASKRDILLSGNTIYF